One T cell receptor beta chain is described in this entry. The antigen remains undetermined. The entry originates in a study of beta chain features in type 1 diabetes. The wider study: Taken together, all samples contributed roughly 100 million examined sorted cells. Points from the study as a whole: All four CD4+ subsets from Type 1 diabetes patients carried moderately but significantly shorter TCRB CDR3s.

Purity of each sorted population was above 98%. CDR1 SEHNR and CDR2 FQNEAQ come from the germline V gene (reference sequence). This CDR3 is built from 14 residues. The V gene lost 5 bases and the J gene lost 2 bases, with 12 bases spanning the gap. The sequenced template was cDNA made from the entire isolated RNA. Using immunoSEQ multiplex PCR, the repertoire was profiled, and TCRdb retains in-frame clones only, with some absent. The table records over 600,000 clones, roughly 12% of them present only once. The sample was naive CD4+ T cells from blood. This chain joins TRBV7-9 and TRBJ1-1; D perhaps matches TRBD1 (6 bases). The sequence derives from a man between 25 and 39 years old with type 1 diabetes. This CDR3 reads CASSTGTGNTEAFF. The CDR3 nucleotides are TGTGCCAGCAGCACAGGGACGGGTAACACTGAAGCTTTCTTT.